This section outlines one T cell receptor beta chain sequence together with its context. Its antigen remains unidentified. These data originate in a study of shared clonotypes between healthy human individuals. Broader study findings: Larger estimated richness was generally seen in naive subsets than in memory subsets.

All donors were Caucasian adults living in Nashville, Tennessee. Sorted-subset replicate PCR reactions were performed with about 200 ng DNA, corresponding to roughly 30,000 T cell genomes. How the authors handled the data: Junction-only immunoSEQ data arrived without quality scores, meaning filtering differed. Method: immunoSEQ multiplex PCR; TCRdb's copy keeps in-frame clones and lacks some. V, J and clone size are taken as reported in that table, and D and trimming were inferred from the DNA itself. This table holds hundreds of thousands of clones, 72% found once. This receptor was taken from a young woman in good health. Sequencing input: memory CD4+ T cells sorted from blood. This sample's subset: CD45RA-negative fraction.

The CDR3 sequence: CASSAMEAESTDTQYF. CDR3 nucleotides: TGCGCCAGCAGTGCGATGGAAGCGGAGAGCACAGATACGCAGTATTTT. J is TRBJ2-3 and V is TRBV10-1; a weak D match, TRBD2 (5 bases). V was clipped by 4 bases and J by 0 bases, with 14 bases between them. Germline V gives CDR1 WNHNN, CDR2 SYGVQD (reference sequence). The CDR3 runs 16 residues.